This T cell receptor beta chain was sequenced for a study of blood T cells in healthy people across ages. Points from the study as a whole: The CMV status of each donor remained undetermined, and this could have confounded shifts in expanded clonotypes. Observed TCR beta diversity showed a strong correlation with the percentage of naive T cells as measured by flow cytometry. Both naive CD4+ cell counts and diversity were greater in long-lived donors than in aged donors.

A second PCR of about 6 to 11 cycles used a sample-barcoded 5' primer and a J-beta primer mix. The template-switch adaptor was a 5' adaptor with 12 random nucleotides. It tagged each cDNA molecule. TCRdb reanalysed the 5' RACE reads using MiXCR and keeps one entry per CDR3 protein. The repertoire holds under 1 million distinct CDR3 sequences, with around two fifths as singletons. Comments on this clonotype: Its antigen is not known.

The germline V gene encodes CDR1 MGHRA and CDR2 YSYEKL. This CDR3 has 19 amino acids. V dropped 0 bases and J dropped 8 bases, with 28 bases sitting between them. The receptor was isolated from a man between 60 and 75 years old in good health. This chain joins TRBV4-1 and TRBJ1-2, with D perhaps matching TRBD1 (6 bases). The sequenced sample was blood. CDR3 amino acids: CASSQDPRRGVQGLGGYTF. CDR3 bases: TGCGCCAGCAGCCAAGATCCCCGCCGGGGCGTACAGGGTCTTGGCGGCTACACCTTC.